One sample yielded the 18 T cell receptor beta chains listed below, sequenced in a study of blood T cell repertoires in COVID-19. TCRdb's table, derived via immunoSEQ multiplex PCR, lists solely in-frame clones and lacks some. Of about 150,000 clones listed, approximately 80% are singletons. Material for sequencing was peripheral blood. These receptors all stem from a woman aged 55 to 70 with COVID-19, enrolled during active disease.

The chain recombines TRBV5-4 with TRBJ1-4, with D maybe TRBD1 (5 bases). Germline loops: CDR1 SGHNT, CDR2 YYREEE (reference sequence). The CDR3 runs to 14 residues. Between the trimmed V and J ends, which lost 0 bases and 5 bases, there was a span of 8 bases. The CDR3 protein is CASSLAGGNEKLFF. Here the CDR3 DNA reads TGTGCCAGCAGCTTGGCGGGGGGGAATGAAAAACTGTTTTTT. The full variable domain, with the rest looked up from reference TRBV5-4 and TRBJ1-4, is ETGVTQSPTHLIKTRGQQVTLRCSSQSGHNTVSWYQQALGQGPQFIFQYYREEENGRGNFPPRFSGLQFPNYSSELNVNALELDDSALYLCASSLAGGNEKLFFGSGTQLSVL.

The CDR3 reads CASSPRGFSGNTIYF. In DNA form, the CDR3 reads TGTGCCAGCAGTCCGAGAGGTTTCTCTGGAAACACCATATATTTT. The genes are TRBV6-5 and TRBJ1-3; D remains unclear. From germline, CDR1 is MNHEY and CDR2 SVGAGI. CDR3 length: 15 amino acids. Trimming took off 5 bases at V and 0 bases at J, with 11 bases between the two ends.

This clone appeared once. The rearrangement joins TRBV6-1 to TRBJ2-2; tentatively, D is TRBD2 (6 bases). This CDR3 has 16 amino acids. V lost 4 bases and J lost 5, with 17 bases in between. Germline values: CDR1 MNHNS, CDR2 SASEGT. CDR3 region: CASSARLVFGTGELFF. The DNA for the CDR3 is TGTGCCAGCAGTGCAAGACTAGTATTCGGGACCGGGGAGCTGTTTTTT.

The CDR3 is CAWEGDRGDAEAFF. The CDR3 nucleotides read TGTGCCTGGGAAGGGGACAGGGGAGATGCTGAAGCTTTCTTT. V is TRBV30 and J is TRBJ1-1; 10 bases align to TRBD1. This CDR3 has 14 residues. V dropped 5 bases and J dropped 6; count of bases not matched to a gene: 9. Per the germline V gene, CDR1 is GTSNPN and CDR2 is SVGIG (reference sequence).

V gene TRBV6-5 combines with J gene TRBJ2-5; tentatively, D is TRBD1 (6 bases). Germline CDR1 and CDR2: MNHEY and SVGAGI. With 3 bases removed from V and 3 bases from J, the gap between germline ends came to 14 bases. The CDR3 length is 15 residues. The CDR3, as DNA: TGTGCCAGCAGTTATGGCCAGGGGCATGAAGAGACCCAGTACTTC. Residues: CASSYGQGHEETQYF.

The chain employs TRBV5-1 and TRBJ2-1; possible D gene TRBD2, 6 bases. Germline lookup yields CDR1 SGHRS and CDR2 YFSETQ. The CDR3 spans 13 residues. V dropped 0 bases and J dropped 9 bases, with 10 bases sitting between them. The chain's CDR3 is CASSLERVSEQFF. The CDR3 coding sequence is TGCGCCAGCAGCTTGGAGCGGGTATCTGAGCAGTTCTTC.

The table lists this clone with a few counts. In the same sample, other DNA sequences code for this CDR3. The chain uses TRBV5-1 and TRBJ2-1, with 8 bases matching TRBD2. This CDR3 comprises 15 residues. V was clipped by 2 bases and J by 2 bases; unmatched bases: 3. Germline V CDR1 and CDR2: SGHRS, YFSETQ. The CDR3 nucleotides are TGCGCCAGCAGCTTAGGACTAGCTACCTACAATGAGCAGTTCTTC. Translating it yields CASSLGLATYNEQFF.

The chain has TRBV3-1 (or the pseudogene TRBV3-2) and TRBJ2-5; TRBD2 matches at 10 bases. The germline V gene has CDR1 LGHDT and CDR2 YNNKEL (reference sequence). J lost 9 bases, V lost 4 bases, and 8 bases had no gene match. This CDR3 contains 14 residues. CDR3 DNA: TGTGCCAGCAGCCTTGGGACTAGCGCCAAGGCCCAGTACTTC. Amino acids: CASSLGTSAKAQYF.

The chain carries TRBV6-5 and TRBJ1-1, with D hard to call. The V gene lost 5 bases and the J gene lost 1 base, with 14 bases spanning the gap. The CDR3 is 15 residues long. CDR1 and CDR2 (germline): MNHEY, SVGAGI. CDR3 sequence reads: CASSPILVPNTEAFF. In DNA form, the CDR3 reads TGTGCCAGCAGTCCTATCCTGGTGCCGAACACTGAAGCTTTCTTT.

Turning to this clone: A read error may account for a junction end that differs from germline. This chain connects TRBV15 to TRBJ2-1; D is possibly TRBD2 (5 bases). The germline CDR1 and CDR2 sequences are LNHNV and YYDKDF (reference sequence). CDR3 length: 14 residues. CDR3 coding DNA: TGTGCCACCCGCAGAGGCGGGCCTAACAATGAGCAGTTCTTC. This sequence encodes CATRRGGPNNEQFF.

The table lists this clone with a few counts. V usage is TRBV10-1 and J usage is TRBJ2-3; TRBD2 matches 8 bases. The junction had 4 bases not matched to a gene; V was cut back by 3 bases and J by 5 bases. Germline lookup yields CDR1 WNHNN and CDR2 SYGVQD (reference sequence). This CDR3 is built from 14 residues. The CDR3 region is CASSEAGVEDTQYF. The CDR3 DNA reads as TGCGCCAGCAGTGAAGCGGGAGTTGAAGATACGCAGTATTTT.

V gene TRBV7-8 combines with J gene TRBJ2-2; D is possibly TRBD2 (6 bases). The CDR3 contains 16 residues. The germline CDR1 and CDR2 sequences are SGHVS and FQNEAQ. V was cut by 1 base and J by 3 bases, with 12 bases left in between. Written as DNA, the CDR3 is TGTGCCAGCAGCTTAGGAGGGAGGACCCACACCGGGGAGCTGTTTTTT. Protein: CASSLGGRTHTGELFF.

CDR3: CASSLGGSTDTQYF. CDR3 sequence (DNA): TGTGCCAGTAGTCTGGGGGGGTCCACAGATACGCAGTATTTT. V usage is TRBV19 and J usage is TRBJ2-3; 7 bases align to TRBD2. V shed 5 bases, J shed 2 bases, and the junction held 4 bases outside the gene matches. The length of the CDR3 is 14 residues. Germline lookup yields CDR1 LNHDA and CDR2 SQIVND (reference sequence).

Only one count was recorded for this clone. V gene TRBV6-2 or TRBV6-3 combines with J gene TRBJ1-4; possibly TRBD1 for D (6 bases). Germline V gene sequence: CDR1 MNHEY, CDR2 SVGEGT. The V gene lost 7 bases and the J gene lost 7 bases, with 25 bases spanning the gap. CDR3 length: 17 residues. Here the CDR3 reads CASTPLPGTSVSEKLFF. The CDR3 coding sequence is TGTGCCAGCACCCCCTTGCCCGGGACATCAGTCAGTGAAAAACTGTTTTTT.

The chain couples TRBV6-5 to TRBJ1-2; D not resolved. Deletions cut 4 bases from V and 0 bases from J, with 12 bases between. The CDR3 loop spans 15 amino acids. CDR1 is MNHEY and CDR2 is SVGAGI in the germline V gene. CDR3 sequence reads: CASSSRSPANYGYTF. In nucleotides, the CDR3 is TGTGCCAGCAGTTCACGAAGCCCTGCTAACTATGGCTACACCTTC.

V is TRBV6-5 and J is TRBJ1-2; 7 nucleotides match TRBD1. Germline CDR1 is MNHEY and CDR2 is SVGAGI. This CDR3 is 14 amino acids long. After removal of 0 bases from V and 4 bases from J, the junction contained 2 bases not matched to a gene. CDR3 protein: CASSYSTGTYGYTF. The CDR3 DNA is TGTGCCAGCAGTTACTCGACAGGGACCTATGGCTACACCTTC.

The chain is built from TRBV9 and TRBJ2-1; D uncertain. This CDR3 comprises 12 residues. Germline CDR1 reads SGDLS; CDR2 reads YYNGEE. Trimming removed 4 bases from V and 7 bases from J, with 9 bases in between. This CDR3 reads CASSLSQNEQFF. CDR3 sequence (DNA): TGTGCCAGCAGCCTATCGCAAAATGAGCAGTTCTTC.

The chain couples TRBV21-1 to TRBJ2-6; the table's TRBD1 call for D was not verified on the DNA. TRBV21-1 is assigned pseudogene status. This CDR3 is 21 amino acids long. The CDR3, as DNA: TGTGCCAGCAGCCCAGGACAGGGTGGACTCCAGACTTGCCCTGGGGCCAACGTCCTGACTTTC. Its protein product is CASSPGQGGLQTCPGANVLTF.